The clone carrying this T cell receptor beta chain was seen only a few times. As yet, its antigen is unknown. Cells sorted by CD45RO/CCR7/CD25/CD127/CD95/CD27 comprised CD4+ naive, central memory, regulatory and stem cell-like memory cells. These data are taken from a study of beta chain features in type 1 diabetes. Isolated RNA was reverse transcribed in full, so expressed TCRB transcripts were sequenced. Read counts averaged about 3.57 million for samples of naive, central memory and regulatory T cells. The data were produced by immunoSEQ multiplex PCR, yet TCRdb's version contains in-frame clones alone and is incomplete. The sample has some 350,000 clones, 8% to 10% seen once; the top ten hold roughly 0.6%. Points from the study as a whole: In every one of the four CD4+ subsets, TCRB CDR3s were moderately but significantly shorter in Type 1 diabetes patients. The similarity of naive, central memory and Treg TCRB repertoires appeared greater among patients than among healthy donors. Junctions at VDJ sites from type 1 diabetes patients had fewer insertions and more deletions.

Germline-derived CDR1 and CDR2 are SGHAT and FQNNGV. This CDR3 region has 13 residues. V was cut by 8 bases and J by 2 bases, with 7 bases left in between. Sequencing was performed on central memory CD4+ T cells from blood. This chain joins TRBV11-2 and TRBJ2-6; unclear D gene. This TCR derives from a man aged 25 to 40 with type 1 diabetes. The CDR3 DNA sequence: TGTGCCAGCGGCCTCCCTGGGGCCAACGTCCTGACTTTC. Translation gives CASGLPGANVLTF.